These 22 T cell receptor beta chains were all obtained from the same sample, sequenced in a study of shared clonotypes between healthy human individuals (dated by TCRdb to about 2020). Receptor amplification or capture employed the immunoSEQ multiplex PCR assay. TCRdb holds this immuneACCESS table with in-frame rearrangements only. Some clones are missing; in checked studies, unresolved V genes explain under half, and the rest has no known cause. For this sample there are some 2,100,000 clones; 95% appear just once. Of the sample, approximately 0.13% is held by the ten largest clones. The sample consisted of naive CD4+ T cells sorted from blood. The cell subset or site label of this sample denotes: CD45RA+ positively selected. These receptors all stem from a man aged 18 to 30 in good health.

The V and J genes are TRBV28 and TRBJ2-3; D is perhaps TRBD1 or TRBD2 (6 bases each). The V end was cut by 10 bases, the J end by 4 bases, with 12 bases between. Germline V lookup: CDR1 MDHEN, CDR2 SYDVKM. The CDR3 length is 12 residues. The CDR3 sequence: CAIEGGADTQYF. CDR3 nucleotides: TGTGCCATCGAGGGGGGAGCAGATACGCAGTATTTT.

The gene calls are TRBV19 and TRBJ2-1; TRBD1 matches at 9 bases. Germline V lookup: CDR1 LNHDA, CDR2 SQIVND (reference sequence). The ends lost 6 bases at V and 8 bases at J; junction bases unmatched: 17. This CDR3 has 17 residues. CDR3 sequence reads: CASRYTSGTGLHHEQFF. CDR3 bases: TGTGCCAGTAGATATACTTCCGGGACAGGGTTACATCATGAGCAGTTCTTC.

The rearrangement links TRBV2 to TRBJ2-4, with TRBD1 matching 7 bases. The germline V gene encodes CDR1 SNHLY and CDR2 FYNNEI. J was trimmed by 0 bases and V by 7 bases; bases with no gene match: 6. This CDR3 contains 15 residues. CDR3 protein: CASTDRVLAKNIQYF. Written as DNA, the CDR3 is TGTGCCAGCACCGACAGGGTTCTAGCCAAAAACATTCAGTACTTC.

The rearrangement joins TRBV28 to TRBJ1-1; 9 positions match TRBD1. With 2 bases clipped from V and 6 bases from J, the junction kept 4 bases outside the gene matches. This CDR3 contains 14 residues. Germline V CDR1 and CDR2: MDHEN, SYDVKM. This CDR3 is CASSLGQGPAEAFF. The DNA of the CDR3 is TGTGCCAGCAGTTTAGGACAGGGGCCTGCTGAAGCTTTCTTT.

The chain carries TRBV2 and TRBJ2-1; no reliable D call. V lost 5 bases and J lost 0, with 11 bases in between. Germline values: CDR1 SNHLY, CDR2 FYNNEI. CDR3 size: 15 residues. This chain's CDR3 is CASSQIGNSYNEQFF. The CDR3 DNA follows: TGTGCCAGCAGTCAGATAGGAAACTCCTACAATGAGCAGTTCTTC.

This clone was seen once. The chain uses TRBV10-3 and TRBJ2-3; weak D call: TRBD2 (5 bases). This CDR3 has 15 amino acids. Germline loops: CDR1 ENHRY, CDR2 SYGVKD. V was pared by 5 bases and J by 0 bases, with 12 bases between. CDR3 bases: TGTGCCATCAGTCCTACTAGACCGAGCACAGATACGCAGTATTTT. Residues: CAISPTRPSTDTQYF.

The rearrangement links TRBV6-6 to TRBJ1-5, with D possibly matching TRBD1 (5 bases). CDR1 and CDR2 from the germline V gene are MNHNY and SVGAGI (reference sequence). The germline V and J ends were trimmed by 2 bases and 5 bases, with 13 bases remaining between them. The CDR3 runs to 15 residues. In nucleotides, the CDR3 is TGTGCCAGCAGTTACCCCCCCGGGGGGGATCAGCCCCAGCATTTT. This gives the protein CASSYPPGGDQPQHF.

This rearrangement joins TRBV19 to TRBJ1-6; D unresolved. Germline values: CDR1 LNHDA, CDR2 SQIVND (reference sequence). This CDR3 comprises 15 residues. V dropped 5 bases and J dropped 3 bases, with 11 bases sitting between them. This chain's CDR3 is CASSETRSYNSPLHF. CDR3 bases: TGTGCCAGTAGTGAAACACGGAGCTATAATTCACCCCTCCACTTT. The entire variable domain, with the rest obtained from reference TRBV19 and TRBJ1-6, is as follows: DGGITQSPKYLFRKEGQNVTLSCEQNLNHDAMYWYRQDPGQGLRLIYYSQIVNDFQKGDIAEGYSVSREKKESFPLTVTSAQKNPTAFYLCASSETRSYNSPLHFGNGTRLTVT.

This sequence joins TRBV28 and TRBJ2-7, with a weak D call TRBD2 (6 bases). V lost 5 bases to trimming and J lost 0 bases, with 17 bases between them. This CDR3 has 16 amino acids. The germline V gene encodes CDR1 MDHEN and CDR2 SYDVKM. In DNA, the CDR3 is TGTGCCAGCAGTGTACCCTTAAACGGGGGCTCCTACGAGCAGTACTTC. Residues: CASSVPLNGGSYEQYF. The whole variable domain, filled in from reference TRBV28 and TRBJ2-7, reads DVKVTQSSRYLVKRTGEKVFLECVQDMDHENMFWYRQDPGLGLRLIYFSYDVKMKEKGDIPEGYSVSREKKERFSLILESASTNQTSMYLCASSVPLNGGSYEQYFGPGTRLTVT.

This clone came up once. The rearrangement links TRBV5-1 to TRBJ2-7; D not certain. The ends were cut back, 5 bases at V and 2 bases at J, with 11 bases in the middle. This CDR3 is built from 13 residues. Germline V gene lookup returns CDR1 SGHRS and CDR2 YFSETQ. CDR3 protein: CASSGTTTYEQYF. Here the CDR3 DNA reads TGCGCCAGCAGTGGCACGACGACCTACGAGCAGTACTTC.

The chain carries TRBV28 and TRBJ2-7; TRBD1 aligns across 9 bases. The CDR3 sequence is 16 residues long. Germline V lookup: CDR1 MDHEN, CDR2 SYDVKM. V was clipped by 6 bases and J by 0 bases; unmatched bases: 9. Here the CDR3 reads CASSRRQGGTSYEQYF. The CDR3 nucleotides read TGTGCCAGCAGCCGTCGACAGGGGGGGACCTCCTACGAGCAGTACTTC.

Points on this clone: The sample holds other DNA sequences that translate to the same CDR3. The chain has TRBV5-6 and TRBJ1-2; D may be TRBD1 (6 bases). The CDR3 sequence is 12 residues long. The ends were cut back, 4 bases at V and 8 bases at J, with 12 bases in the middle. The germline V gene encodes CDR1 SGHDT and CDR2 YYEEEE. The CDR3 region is CASSPGAGGYTF. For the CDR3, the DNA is TGTGCCAGCAGCCCAGGGGCGGGGGGCTACACCTTC.

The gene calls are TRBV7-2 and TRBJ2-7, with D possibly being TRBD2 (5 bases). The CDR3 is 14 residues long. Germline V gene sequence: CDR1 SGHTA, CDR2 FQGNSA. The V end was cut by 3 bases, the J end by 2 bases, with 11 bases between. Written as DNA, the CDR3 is TGTGCCAGCAGCTTCGGGAACGTTCCCTACGAGCAGTACTTC. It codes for CASSFGNVPYEQYF.

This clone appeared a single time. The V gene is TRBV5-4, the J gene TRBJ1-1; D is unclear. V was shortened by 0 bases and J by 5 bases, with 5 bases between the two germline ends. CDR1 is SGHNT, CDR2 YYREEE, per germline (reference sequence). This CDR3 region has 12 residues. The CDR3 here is CASSLETTEAFF. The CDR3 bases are TGTGCCAGCAGCTTGGAAACGACTGAAGCTTTCTTT.

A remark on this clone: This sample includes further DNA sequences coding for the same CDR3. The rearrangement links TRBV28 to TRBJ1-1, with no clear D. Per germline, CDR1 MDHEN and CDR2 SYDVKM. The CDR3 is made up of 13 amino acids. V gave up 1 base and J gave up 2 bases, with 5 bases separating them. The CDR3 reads CASSLSVNTEAFF. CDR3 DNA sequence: TGTGCCAGCAGTTTATCGGTTAACACTGAAGCTTTCTTT. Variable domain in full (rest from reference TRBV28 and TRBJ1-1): DVKVTQSSRYLVKRTGEKVFLECVQDMDHENMFWYRQDPGLGLRLIYFSYDVKMKEKGDIPEGYSVSREKKERFSLILESASTNQTSMYLCASSLSVNTEAFFGQGTRLTVV.

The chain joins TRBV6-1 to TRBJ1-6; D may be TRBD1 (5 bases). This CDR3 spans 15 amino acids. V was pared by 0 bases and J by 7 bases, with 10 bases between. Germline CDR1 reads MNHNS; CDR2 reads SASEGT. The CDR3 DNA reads TGTGCCAGCAGTGAAGCAGGGGTTGGAAATTCACCCCTCCACTTT. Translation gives CASSEAGVGNSPLHF.

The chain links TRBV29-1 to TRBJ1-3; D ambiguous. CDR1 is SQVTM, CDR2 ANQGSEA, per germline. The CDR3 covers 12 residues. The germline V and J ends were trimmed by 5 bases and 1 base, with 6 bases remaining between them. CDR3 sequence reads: CSVRGSGNTIYF. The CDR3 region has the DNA TGCAGCGTTAGAGGGTCTGGAAACACCATATATTTT. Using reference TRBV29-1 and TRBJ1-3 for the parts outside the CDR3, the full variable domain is SAVISQKPSRDICQRGTSLTIQCQVDSQVTMMFWYRQQPGQSLTLIATANQGSEATYESGFVIDKFPISRPNLTFSTLTVSNMSPEDSSIYLCSVRGSGNTIYFGEGSWLTVV.

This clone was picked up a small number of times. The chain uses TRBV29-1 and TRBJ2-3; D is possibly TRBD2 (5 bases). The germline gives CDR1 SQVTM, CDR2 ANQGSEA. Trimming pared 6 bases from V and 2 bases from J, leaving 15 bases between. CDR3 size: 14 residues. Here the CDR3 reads CSVVAYFATDTQYF. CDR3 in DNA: TGCAGCGTCGTAGCGTACTTCGCCACAGATACGCAGTATTTT.

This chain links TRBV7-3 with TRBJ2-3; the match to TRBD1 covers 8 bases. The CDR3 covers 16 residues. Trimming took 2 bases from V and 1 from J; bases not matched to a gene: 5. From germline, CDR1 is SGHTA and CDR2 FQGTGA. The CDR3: CASSLPGQGGTDTQYF. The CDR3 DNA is TGTGCCAGCAGCTTACCCGGACAGGGCGGCACAGATACGCAGTATTTT.

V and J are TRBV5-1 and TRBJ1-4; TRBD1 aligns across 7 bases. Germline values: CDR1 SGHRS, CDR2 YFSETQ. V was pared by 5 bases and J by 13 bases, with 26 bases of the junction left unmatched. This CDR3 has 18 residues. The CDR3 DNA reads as TGCGCCAGCAGTGTGCCCGGCGGGACAGAGTTAAGTACTCGGCGACTGTTTTTT. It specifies CASSVPGGTELSTRRLFF.

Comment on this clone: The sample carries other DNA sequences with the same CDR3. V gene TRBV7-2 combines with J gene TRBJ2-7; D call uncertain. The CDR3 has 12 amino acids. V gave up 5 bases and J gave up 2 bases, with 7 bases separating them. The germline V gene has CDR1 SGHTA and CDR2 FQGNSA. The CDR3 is CASSPTPYEQYF. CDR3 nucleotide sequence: TGTGCCAGCAGCCCGACCCCCTACGAGCAGTACTTC.

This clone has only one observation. CDR3 protein: CAWSLTGAGEQYF. CDR3 sequence (DNA): TGTGCCTGGAGCCTGACAGGGGCTGGCGAGCAGTACTTC. The J gene is TRBJ2-7, the V gene TRBV30, with TRBD1 matching 8 bases. The CDR3 is made up of 13 amino acids. Germline assignment: CDR1 GTSNPN and CDR2 SVGIG (reference sequence). V dropped 3 bases and J dropped 6; count of bases not matched to a gene: 7.